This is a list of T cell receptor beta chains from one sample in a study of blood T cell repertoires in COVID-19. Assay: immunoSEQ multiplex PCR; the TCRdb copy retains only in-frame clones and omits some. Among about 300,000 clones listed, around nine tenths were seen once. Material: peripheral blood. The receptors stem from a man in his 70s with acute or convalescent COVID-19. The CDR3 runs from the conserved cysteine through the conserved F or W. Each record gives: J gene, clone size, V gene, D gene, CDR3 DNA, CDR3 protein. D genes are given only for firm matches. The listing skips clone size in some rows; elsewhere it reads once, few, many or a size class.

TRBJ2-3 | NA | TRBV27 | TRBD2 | TGTGCCAGCAGTTTATGGGGCAGGAAAAGGCGGGAGGGCCTCGAAACAGATACGCAGTATTTT | CASSLWGRKRREGLETDTQYF
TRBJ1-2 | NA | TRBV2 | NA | TGTGCCAGCAGTGAGACAGGCTACGGCTACACCTTC | CASSETGYGYTF
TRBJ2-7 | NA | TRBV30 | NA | TGTGCCTGGAGTGTACAGGGCGGCTCCTACGAGCAGTACTTC | CAWSVQGGSYEQYF
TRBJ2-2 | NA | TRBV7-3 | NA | TGTGCCAGCAGCTCCGTGGGGGGTTCGGCCGGGGAGCTGTTTTTT | CASSSVGGSAGELFF
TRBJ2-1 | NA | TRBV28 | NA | TGTGCCAGCAGTTTTTTGCAGGGAGGGGGCAATGAGCAGTTCTTC | CASSFLQGGGNEQFF
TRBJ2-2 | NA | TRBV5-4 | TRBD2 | TGTGCCAGCAGACCGACTAGCGGGGCTAGTGGGGAGCTGTTTTTT | CASRPTSGASGELFF
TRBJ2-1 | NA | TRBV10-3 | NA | TGTGCCATCAGTGACATGAATGAGCAGTTCTTC | CAISDMNEQFF
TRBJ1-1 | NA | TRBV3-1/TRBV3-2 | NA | TGTGCCAGCAGCCAAGATCCGCGCTTGGCGGGCACTGAAGCTTTCTTT | CASSQDPRLAGTEAFF
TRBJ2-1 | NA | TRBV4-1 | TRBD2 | TGCGCCAGCAGCCAGGGAGGTGGGAGCGGGAACTACAATGAGCAGTTCTTC | CASSQGGGSGNYNEQFF
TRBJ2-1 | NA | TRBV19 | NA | TGTGCCAGTAGCTCATCTAGCAGCCGTCGTTACAATGAGCAGTTCTTC | CASSSSSSRRYNEQFF
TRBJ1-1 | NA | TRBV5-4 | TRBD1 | TGTGCCAGCAGCCGTGACAGGGACACTGAAGCTTTCTTT | CASSRDRDTEAFF
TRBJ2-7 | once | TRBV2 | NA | TGTGCCAGCAGTGTCTTATTGGGGGGAACGTACGAGCAGTACTTC | CASSVLLGGTYEQYF
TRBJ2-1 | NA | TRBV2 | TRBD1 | TGTGCCAGCAGTGAAGACAGGGGCAATGAGCAGTTCTTC | CASSEDRGNEQFF
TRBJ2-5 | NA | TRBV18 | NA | TGTGCCAGCTCACCCACTAGTGACGAGACCCAGTACTTC | CASSPTSDETQYF
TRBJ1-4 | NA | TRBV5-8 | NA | TGTGCCAGCAGCAAGGACAGCGAGGAAAAACTGTTTTTT | CASSKDSEEKLFF
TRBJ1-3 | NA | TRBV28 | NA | TGTGCCAGTCAGAAGACTAGCTCTGGAAACACCATATATTTT | CASQKTSSGNTIYF
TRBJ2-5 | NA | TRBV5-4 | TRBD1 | TGTGCCAGCAGCCGCGGACAGGGAGCTTGGGAGACCCAGTACTTC | CASSRGQGAWETQYF
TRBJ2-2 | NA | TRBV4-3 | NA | TGCGCCAGCAGCCAAGATTTTTGGGAGGTTGCCGGGGAGCTGTTTTTT | CASSQDFWEVAGELFF
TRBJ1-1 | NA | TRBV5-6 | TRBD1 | TGTGCCAGCAGCTTGGTCGACAGGGGTTGGGGCACTGAAGCTTTCTTT | CASSLVDRGWGTEAFF
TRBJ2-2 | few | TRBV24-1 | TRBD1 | TGTGCCACCAGTCTTCCCGGGACAGGGGGCACCGGGGAGCTGTTTTTT | CATSLPGTGGTGELFF
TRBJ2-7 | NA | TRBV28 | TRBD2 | TGTGCCAGCACGGGAGGCTACGAGCAGTACTTC | CASTGGYEQYF
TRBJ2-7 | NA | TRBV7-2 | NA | TGTGCCAGCAGAAGGACACCAACCTACGAGCAGTACTTC | CASRRTPTYEQYF
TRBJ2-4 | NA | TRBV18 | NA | TGTGCCAGCTCACCACAATCCGGGGGAGGGGGCATTCAGTACTTC | CASSPQSGGGGIQYF
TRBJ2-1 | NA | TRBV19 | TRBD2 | TGTGCCAGTAGTAAGTGGTCGTTGGGGAGGGCCGTGAACAATGAGCAGTTCTTC | CASSKWSLGRAVNNEQFF
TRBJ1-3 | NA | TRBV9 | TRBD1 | TGTGCCAGCAGCCCACAGGGACAGTTTTTTTTCCGGAACACCATATATTTT | CASSPQGQFFFRNTIYF
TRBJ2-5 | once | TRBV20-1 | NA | TGCAGTGTTGGGGAGCAAGAGACCCAGTACTTC | CSVGEQETQYF
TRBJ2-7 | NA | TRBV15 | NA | TGTGCCACCAGCAGAGATGCCAGGGAAACCTCCTACGAGCAGTACTTC | CATSRDARETSYEQYF
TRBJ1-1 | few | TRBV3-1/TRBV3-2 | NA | TGTGCCAGCAGCCAAGCCCTCCAGGGCGCTGAAGCTTTCTTT | CASSQALQGAEAFF
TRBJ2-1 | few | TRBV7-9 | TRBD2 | TGTGCCAGCACCCGTGGGACTAGCGGCTACAATGAGCAGTTCTTC | CASTRGTSGYNEQFF
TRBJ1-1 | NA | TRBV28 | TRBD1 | TGTGCCAGCAGTTCGACAGGGCGCCCTCCGAACACTGAAGCTTTCTTT | CASSSTGRPPNTEAFF
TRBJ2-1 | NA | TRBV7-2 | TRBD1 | TGTGCCAGCAGTTGGACAGGTTACAATGAGCAGTTCTTC | CASSWTGYNEQFF
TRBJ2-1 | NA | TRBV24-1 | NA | TGTGCCACCAGTGCCCGACGTGGGCCCGCCTACAATGAGCAGTTCTTC | CATSARRGPAYNEQFF
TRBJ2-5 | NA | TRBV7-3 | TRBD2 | TGTGCCAGCAGTCTATCGACTAGCCAGAAGACCCAGTACTTC | CASSLSTSQKTQYF
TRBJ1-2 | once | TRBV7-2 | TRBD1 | TGTGCCAGCAGCCCCGGTGACAGGGGCTATGGCTACACCTTC | CASSPGDRGYGYTF
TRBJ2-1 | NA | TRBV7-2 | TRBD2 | TGTGCCAGCAGCGCGACTAGCGGATACAATGAGCAGTTCTTC | CASSATSGYNEQFF
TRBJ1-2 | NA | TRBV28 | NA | TGTGCCAGCAGTTTGGATTACAGGGCCAACTATGGCTACACCTTC | CASSLDYRANYGYTF
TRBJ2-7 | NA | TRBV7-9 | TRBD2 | TGTGCCAGCAGCTCCTTCAGCGGGGCATTCGGCGAGCAGTACTTC | CASSSFSGAFGEQYF
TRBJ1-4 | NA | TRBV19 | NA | TGTGCCAGTAGTATAGAGGCAGCTTCACCGCGGGGAAAACTGTTTTTT | CASSIEAASPRGKLFF
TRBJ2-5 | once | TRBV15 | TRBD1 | TGTGCCACCAGCAGCCTCAGGGGGCCCCAAGAGACCCAGTACTTC | CATSSLRGPQETQYF
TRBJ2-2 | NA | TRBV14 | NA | TGTGCCAGCAGCCAAGTTTACGGAGGTCCGAACACCGGGGAGCTGTTTTTT | CASSQVYGGPNTGELFF
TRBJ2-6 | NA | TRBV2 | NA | TGTGCCAGCATTGAAGACAGTGCTGGGGCCAACGTCCTGACTTTC | CASIEDSAGANVLTF
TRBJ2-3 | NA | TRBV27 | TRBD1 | TGTGCCAGCAGTTTGGCGGACAGGGACACGCAGTATTTT | CASSLADRDTQYF
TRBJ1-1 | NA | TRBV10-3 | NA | TGTGCCATCAGTGAGTACGGGGTGAACACTGAAGCTTTCTTT | CAISEYGVNTEAFF
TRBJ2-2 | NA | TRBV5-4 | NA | TGTGCCAGCAGCTTGGTTACAGGGAACGCGAACACCGGGGAGCTGTTTTTT | CASSLVTGNANTGELFF